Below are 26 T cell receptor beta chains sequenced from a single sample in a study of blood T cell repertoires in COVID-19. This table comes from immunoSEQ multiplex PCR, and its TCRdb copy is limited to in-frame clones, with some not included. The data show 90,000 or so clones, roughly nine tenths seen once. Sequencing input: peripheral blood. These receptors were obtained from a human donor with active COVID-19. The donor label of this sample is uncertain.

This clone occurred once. In DNA form, the CDR3 reads TGTGCCAGCAGCTCGGGGTACGGGAGCAATTCCTACGAGCAGTACTTC. Translating it yields CASSSGYGSNSYEQYF. The genes are TRBV7-2 and TRBJ2-7; a weak D match, TRBD2 (6 bases). V was trimmed by 4 bases and J by 1 base, leaving 17 bases between them. Germline CDR1 SGHTA, CDR2 FQGNSA. The CDR3 has 16 residues.

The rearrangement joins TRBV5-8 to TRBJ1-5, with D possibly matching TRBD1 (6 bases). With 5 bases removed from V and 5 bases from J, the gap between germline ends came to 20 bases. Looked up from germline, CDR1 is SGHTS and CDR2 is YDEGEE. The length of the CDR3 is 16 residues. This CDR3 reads CASRSERRGADQPQHF. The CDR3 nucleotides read TGTGCCAGCAGATCGGAACGCAGGGGAGCGGATCAGCCCCAGCATTTT.

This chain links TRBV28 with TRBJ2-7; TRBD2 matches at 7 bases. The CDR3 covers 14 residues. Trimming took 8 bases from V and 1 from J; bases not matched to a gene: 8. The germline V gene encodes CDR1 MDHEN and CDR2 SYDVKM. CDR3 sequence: CASGKGGESYEQYF. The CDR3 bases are TGTGCCAGCGGAAAGGGAGGGGAGTCCTACGAGCAGTACTTC. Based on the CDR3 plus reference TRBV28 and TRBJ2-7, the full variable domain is DVKVTQSSRYLVKRTGEKVFLECVQDMDHENMFWYRQDPGLGLRLIYFSYDVKMKEKGDIPEGYSVSREKKERFSLILESASTNQTSMYLCASGKGGESYEQYFGPGTRLTVT.

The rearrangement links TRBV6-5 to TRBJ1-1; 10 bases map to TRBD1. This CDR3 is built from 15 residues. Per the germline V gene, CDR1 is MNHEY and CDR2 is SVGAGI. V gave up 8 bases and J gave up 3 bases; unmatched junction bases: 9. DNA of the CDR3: TGTGCCAGCGGGAGAAGGGACAGGGGTTACACTGAAGCTTTCTTT. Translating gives CASGRRDRGYTEAFF.

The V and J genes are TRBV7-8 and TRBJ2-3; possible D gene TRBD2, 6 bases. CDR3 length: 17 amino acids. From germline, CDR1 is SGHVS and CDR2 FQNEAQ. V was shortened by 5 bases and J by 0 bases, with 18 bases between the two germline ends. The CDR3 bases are TGTGCCAGCAGCCACCGGAGCCGGAGGGTGAGCACAGATACGCAGTATTTT. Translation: CASSHRSRRVSTDTQYF.

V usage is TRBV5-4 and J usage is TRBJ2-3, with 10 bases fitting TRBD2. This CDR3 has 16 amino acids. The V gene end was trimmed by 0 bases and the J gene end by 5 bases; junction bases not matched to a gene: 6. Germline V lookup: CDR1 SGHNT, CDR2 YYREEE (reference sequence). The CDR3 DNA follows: TGTGCCAGCAGCTTGGGCGGAGCGGGGGGGCGAGATACGCAGTATTTT. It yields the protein CASSLGGAGGRDTQYF.

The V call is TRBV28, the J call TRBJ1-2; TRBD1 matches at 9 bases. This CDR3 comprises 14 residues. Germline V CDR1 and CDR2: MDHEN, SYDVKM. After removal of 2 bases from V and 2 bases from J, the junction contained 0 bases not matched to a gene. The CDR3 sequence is CASSLTGGNYGYTF. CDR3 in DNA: TGTGCCAGCAGTTTAACAGGGGGCAACTATGGCTACACCTTC.

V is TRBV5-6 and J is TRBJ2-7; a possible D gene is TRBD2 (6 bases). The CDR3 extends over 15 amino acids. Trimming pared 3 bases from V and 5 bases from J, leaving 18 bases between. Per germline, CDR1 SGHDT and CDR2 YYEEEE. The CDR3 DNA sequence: TGTGCCAGCAGCTCCCGCGGGGTCCAAATGGACGAGCAGTACTTC. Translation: CASSSRGVQMDEQYF. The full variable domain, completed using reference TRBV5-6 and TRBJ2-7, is DAGVTQSPTHLIKTRGQQVTLRCSPKSGHDTVSWYQQALGQGPQFIFQYYEEEERQRGNFPDRFSGHQFPNYSSELNVNALLLGDSALYLCASSSRGVQMDEQYFGPGTRLTVT.

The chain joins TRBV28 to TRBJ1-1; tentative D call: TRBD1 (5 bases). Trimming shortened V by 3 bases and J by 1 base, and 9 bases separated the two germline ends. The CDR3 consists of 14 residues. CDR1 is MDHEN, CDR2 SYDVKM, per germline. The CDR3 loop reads CASSFRGSNTEAFF. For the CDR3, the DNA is TGTGCCAGCAGTTTCCGGGGGTCGAACACTGAAGCTTTCTTT.

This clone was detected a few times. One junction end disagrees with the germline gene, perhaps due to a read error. The CDR3, as DNA: TGTGCCAGCAGTCAAGCAGGGGGCTGGGGCACCGGGGAGCTGTTTTTT. It translates to CASSQAGGWGTGELFF. The chain recombines TRBV2 with TRBJ2-2, with 8 bases matching TRBD1. CDR1 and CDR2 (germline): SNHLY, FYNNEI. This CDR3 is built from 16 residues. Variable domain in full (rest from reference TRBV2 and TRBJ2-2): EPEVTQTPSHQVTQMGQEVILRCVPISNHLYFYWYRQILGQKVEFLVSFYNNEISEKSEIFDDQFSVERPDGSNFTLKIRSTKLEDSAMYFCASSQAGGWGTGELFFGEGSRLTVL.

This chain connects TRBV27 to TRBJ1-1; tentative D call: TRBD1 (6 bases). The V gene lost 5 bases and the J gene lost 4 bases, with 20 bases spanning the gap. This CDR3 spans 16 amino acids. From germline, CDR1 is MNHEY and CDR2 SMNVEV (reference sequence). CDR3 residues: CASSKEQQGHGTEAFF. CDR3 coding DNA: TGTGCCAGCAGTAAAGAACAACAGGGCCACGGCACTGAAGCTTTCTTT.

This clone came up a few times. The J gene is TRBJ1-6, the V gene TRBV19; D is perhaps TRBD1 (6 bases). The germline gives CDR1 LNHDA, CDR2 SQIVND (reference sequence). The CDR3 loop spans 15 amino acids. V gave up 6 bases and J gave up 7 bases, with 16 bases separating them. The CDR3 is CASSPAQGGNSPLHF. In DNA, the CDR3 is TGTGCCAGTAGCCCCGCACAGGGCGGGAATTCACCCCTCCACTTT. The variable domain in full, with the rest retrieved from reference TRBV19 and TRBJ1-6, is DGGITQSPKYLFRKEGQNVTLSCEQNLNHDAMYWYRQDPGQGLRLIYYSQIVNDFQKGDIAEGYSVSREKKESFPLTVTSAQKNPTAFYLCASSPAQGGNSPLHFGNGTRLTVT.

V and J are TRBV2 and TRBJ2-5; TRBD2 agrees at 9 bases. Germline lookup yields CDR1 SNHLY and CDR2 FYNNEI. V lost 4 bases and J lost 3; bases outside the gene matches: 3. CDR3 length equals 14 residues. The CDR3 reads CASSVSGGEETQYF. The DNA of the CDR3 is TGTGCCAGCAGTGTTAGCGGGGGAGAAGAGACCCAGTACTTC.

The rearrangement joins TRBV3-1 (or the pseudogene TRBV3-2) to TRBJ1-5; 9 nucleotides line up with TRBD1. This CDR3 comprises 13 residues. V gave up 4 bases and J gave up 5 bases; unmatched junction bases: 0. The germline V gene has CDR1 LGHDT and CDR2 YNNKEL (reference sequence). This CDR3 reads CASSRDRDQPQHF. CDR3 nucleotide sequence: TGTGCCAGCAGCCGGGACAGGGATCAGCCCCAGCATTTT.

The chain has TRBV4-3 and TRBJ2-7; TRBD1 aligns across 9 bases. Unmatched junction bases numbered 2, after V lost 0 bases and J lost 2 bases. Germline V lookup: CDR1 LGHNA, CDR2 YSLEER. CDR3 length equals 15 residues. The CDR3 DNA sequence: TGCGCCAGCAGCCAAGAAAGGACAGGGGCCTACGAGCAGTACTTC. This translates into CASSQERTGAYEQYF.

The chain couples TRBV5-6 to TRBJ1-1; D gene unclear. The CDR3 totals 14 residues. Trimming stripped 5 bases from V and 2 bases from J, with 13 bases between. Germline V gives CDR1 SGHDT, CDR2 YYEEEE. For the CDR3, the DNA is TGTGCCAGCAGATACGGAGTGATAAACACTGAAGCTTTCTTT. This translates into CASRYGVINTEAFF. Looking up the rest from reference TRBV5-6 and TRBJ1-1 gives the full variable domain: DAGVTQSPTHLIKTRGQQVTLRCSPKSGHDTVSWYQQALGQGPQFIFQYYEEEERQRGNFPDRFSGHQFPNYSSELNVNALLLGDSALYLCASRYGVINTEAFFGQGTRLTVV.

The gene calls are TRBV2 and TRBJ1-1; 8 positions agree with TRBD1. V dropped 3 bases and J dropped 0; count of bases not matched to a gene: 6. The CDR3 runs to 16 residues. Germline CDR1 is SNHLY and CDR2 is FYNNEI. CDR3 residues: CASSEWTGIMNTEAFF. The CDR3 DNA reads TGTGCCAGCAGTGAGTGGACAGGGATTATGAACACTGAAGCTTTCTTT.

In nucleotides, the CDR3 is TGTGCCAGCAGTTACTCCGGCGGGGAGGGCCCAGATACGCAGTATTTT. Protein sequence: CASSYSGGEGPDTQYF. V is TRBV6-5 and J is TRBJ2-3, with 7 bases lining up with TRBD2. This CDR3 region has 16 residues. The V segment lost 0 bases and the J segment 4 bases; nucleotides outside the gene matches: 7. Germline CDR1 is MNHEY and CDR2 is SVGAGI.

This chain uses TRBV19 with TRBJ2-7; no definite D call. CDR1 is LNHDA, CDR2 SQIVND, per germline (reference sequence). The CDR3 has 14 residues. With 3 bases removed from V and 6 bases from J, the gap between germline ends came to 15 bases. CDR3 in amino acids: CASSITGLRGEQYF. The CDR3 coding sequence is TGTGCCAGTAGTATTACCGGTTTAAGAGGCGAGCAGTACTTC.

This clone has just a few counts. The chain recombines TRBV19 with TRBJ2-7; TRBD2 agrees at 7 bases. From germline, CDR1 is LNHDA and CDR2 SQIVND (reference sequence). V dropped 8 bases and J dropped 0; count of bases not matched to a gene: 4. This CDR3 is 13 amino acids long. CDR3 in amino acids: CASGAGFSYEQYF. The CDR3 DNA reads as TGTGCCAGTGGAGCGGGGTTCTCCTACGAGCAGTACTTC. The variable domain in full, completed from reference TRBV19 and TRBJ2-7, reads DGGITQSPKYLFRKEGQNVTLSCEQNLNHDAMYWYRQDPGQGLRLIYYSQIVNDFQKGDIAEGYSVSREKKESFPLTVTSAQKNPTAFYLCASGAGFSYEQYFGPGTRLTVT.

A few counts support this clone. The CDR3 DNA is TGTGCCAGCGGGCTCGGGACTAGCGGGAGCTCCTACAATGAGCAGTTCTTC. Translation gives CASGLGTSGSSYNEQFF. The chain is built from TRBV9 and TRBJ2-1; TRBD2 matches 14 bases. CDR3 length: 17 residues. Germline assignment: CDR1 SGDLS and CDR2 YYNGEE. V lost 7 bases to trimming and J lost 0 bases; unmatched junction nucleotides: 6.

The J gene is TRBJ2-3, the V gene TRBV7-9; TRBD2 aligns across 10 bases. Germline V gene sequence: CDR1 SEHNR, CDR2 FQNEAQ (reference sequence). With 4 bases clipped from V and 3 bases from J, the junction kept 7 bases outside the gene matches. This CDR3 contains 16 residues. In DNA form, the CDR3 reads TGTGCCAGCAGCTCCCAGCGGGGGGGGGAGACAGATACGCAGTATTTT. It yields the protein CASSSQRGGETDTQYF.

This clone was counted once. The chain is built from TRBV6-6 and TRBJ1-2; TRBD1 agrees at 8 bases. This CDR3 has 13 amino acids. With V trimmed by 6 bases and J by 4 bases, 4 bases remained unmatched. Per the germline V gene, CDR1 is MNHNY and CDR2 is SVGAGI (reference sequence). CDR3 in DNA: TGTGCCAGCAGGACAGGGGTTTCCTATGGCTACACCTTC. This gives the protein CASRTGVSYGYTF.

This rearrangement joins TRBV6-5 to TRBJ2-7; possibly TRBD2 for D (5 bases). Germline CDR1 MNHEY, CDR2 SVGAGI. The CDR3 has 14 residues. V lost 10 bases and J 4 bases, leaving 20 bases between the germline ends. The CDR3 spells CATRTRVSSYEQYF. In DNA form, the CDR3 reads TGTGCCACTAGAACGAGGGTATCCAGTTACGAGCAGTACTTC.

The CDR3, as DNA: TGTGCCAGCAGCTTAGCGGGGGGGCGCTACAATGAGCAGTTCTTC. Residues: CASSLAGGRYNEQFF. The chain uses TRBV11-2 and TRBJ2-1; 8 bases are shared with TRBD2. V was pared by 1 base and J by 3 bases, with 2 bases of the junction left unmatched. There are 15 residues in the CDR3. CDR1 and CDR2 from the germline V gene are SGHAT and FQNNGV.

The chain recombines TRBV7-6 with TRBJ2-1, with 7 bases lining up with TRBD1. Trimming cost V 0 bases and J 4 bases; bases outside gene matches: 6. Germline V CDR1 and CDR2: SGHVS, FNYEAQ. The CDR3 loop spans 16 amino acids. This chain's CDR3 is CASSLADRLPYNEQFF. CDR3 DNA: TGTGCCAGCAGCTTAGCGGACAGGCTCCCATACAATGAGCAGTTCTTC.